The source of this T cell receptor beta chain is a study of cytomegalovirus exposure and HLA in healthy donors. The study, taken as a whole, reports: The authors enumerated roughly 160 TCR beta chains as linked to cytomegalovirus. With DRB1 most and HLA-C fewest, TCR association rates differed between HLA loci in a later analysis.

The PCR made use of 60 Vbeta and 13 Jbeta primers. Original methodology: It was a later analysis that counted about 80 million unique TCR beta chains, of which about 10 million were shared. TCRdb keeps only in-frame clones here, not all; method: immunoSEQ multiplex PCR. That table furnishes V, J and clone size, whereas the DNA furnished D and trimming. The sample records more than 85,000 clones, 75% being singletons. Germline V gene data show CDR1 as DFQATT and CDR2 as SNEGSKA (reference sequence). This CDR3 region has 10 residues. The V and J ends lost 6 bases and 2 bases respectively, with 3 bases between them. As concerns this clone: Its antigen is still unknown.

The source material was PBMCs. The chain couples TRBV20-1 to TRBJ2-3, with D unresolved. This receptor was identified in a woman under 30 in good health and CMV-seropositive. This CDR3 reads CSAYTDTQYF. The DNA of the CDR3 is TGCAGTGCATACACAGATACGCAGTATTTT.